A selection of T cell receptor beta chains follows, all from one sample in a study of CD8 T cells in Susac syndrome. MiXCR, applied by TCRdb to the immunoSEQ multiplex PCR reads, yields one record per CDR3 protein. The table records approximately 74,000 distinct CDR3 sequences, about 92% of them present only once. The sample comprised CD4+ T cells from PBMCs. Every receptor here comes from a human donor with Susac syndrome. Each CDR3 is given with its conserved first and last residue. The order of the fields is clone size, J gene, V gene, D gene, CDR3 protein, CDR3 DNA. The D gene is left open where the match is weak. Expanded clones are given a class, and other clones once, few, many or no size at all.

abundance: NA; j_gene: TRBJ2-2; v_gene: TRBV7-9; d_gene: TRBD2; CDR3aa: CASRSGTSGTGELFF; CDR3nt: TGTGCCAGCAGATCCGGGACTAGCGGGACCGGGGAGCTGTTTTTT
abundance: NA; j_gene: TRBJ1-2; v_gene: TRBV20-1; d_gene: NA; CDR3aa: CSAKGGTGGGYTF; CDR3nt: TGCAGTGCTAAAGGTGGCACCGGTGGCGGCTACACCTTC
abundance: once; j_gene: TRBJ1-5; v_gene: TRBV2; d_gene: TRBD1; CDR3aa: CASSEAGYLRDRRGQPQHF; CDR3nt: TGTGCCAGCAGTGAAGCAGGCTACCTGAGGGACAGGAGAGGTCAGCCCCAGCATTTT
abundance: NA; j_gene: TRBJ2-3; v_gene: TRBV20-1; d_gene: NA; CDR3aa: CSATFQRTDTQYF; CDR3nt: TGCAGTGCTACGTTCCAGCGCACAGATACGCAGTATTTT
abundance: NA; j_gene: TRBJ2-5; v_gene: TRBV7-9; d_gene: NA; CDR3aa: CASSLNRQHGTQYF; CDR3nt: TGTGCCAGCAGCTTAAACCGGCAGCACGGGACCCAGTACTTC
abundance: NA; j_gene: TRBJ2-1; v_gene: TRBV27; d_gene: NA; CDR3aa: CASSFDSSSYNEQFF; CDR3nt: TGTGCCAGCAGTTTCGACAGCAGCTCCTACAATGAGCAGTTCTTC
abundance: NA; j_gene: TRBJ2-4; v_gene: TRBV12-3/TRBV12-4; d_gene: TRBD1; CDR3aa: CASSLNAGQAGKNIQYF; CDR3nt: TGTGCCAGCAGTTTGAACGCGGGACAGGCGGGCAAAAACATTCAGTACTTC
abundance: NA; j_gene: TRBJ2-5; v_gene: TRBV6-5; d_gene: NA; CDR3aa: CASSRTEQETQYF; CDR3nt: TGTGCCAGCAGCCGGACAGAGCAAGAGACCCAGTACTTC
abundance: NA; j_gene: TRBJ1-2; v_gene: TRBV5-4; d_gene: TRBD1; CDR3aa: CASSLGDREDGYTF; CDR3nt: TGTGCCAGCAGCTTGGGGGACAGGGAGGATGGCTACACCTTC
abundance: NA; j_gene: TRBJ2-7; v_gene: TRBV12-3/TRBV12-4; d_gene: TRBD1; CDR3aa: CASSPSGQGPYEQYF; CDR3nt: TGTGCCAGCAGTCCCTCCGGACAGGGGCCCTACGAGCAGTACTTC
abundance: NA; j_gene: TRBJ2-7; v_gene: TRBV20-1; d_gene: TRBD2; CDR3aa: CSAIAGGQTYEQYF; CDR3nt: TGCAGTGCTATCGCGGGGGGACAAACCTACGAGCAGTACTTC
abundance: NA; j_gene: TRBJ1-1; v_gene: TRBV6-5; d_gene: TRBD1; CDR3aa: CASSQDRVGTEAFF; CDR3nt: TGTGCCAGCAGTCAGGACAGGGTGGGCACTGAAGCTTTCTTT
abundance: NA; j_gene: TRBJ2-5; v_gene: TRBV20-1; d_gene: NA; CDR3aa: CSASLRETQYF; CDR3nt: TGCAGCGCTAGTCTCCGAGAGACCCAGTACTTC
abundance: NA; j_gene: TRBJ1-5; v_gene: TRBV5-4; d_gene: NA; CDR3aa: CASSGGPREEGNQPQHF; CDR3nt: TGTGCCAGCAGCGGAGGGCCAAGGGAGGAGGGCAATCAGCCCCAGCATTTT
abundance: NA; j_gene: TRBJ1-5; v_gene: TRBV7-8; d_gene: NA; CDR3aa: CASSLEGVNSNQPQHF; CDR3nt: TGTGCCAGCAGCTTAGAGGGGGTTAATAGCAATCAGCCCCAGCATTTT
abundance: NA; j_gene: TRBJ1-5; v_gene: TRBV4-1; d_gene: NA; CDR3aa: CASSQRQGNQPQHF; CDR3nt: TGCGCCAGCAGCCAAAGGCAGGGAAATCAGCCCCAGCATTTT
abundance: few; j_gene: TRBJ2-5; v_gene: TRBV6-1; d_gene: NA; CDR3aa: CASSPGDLYQETQYF; CDR3nt: TGTGCCAGCAGTCCAGGAGACCTTTACCAAGAGACCCAGTACTTC
abundance: NA; j_gene: TRBJ2-3; v_gene: TRBV4-2; d_gene: NA; CDR3aa: CASSQEASANGNTQYF; CDR3nt: TGTGCCAGCAGCCAAGAGGCTAGCGCTAACGGGAATACGCAGTATTTT
abundance: NA; j_gene: TRBJ2-7; v_gene: TRBV28; d_gene: TRBD2; CDR3aa: CASSLGLAGSYEQYF; CDR3nt: TGTGCCAGCAGTTTGGGACTAGCGGGATCCTACGAGCAGTACTTC
abundance: once; j_gene: TRBJ2-3; v_gene: TRBV28; d_gene: NA; CDR3aa: CASRGDLTQYF; CDR3nt: TGTGCCAGCAGAGGGGACCTTACGCAGTATTTT
abundance: NA; j_gene: TRBJ2-3; v_gene: TRBV9; d_gene: NA; CDR3aa: CASSPKRPDVNTQYF; CDR3nt: TGTGCCAGCAGTCCTAAGCGGCCAGACGTGAATACGCAGTATTTT
abundance: NA; j_gene: TRBJ1-1; v_gene: TRBV3-1; d_gene: NA; CDR3aa: CASRALGANTEAFF; CDR3nt: TGTGCCAGCCGCGCCCTGGGGGCGAACACTGAAGCTTTCTTT
abundance: NA; j_gene: TRBJ1-5; v_gene: TRBV5-1; d_gene: NA; CDR3aa: CASSPTGYWSQPQHF; CDR3nt: TGCGCCAGCAGCCCGACAGGCTATTGGAGTCAGCCCCAGCATTTT
abundance: NA; j_gene: TRBJ1-5; v_gene: TRBV5-1; d_gene: TRBD1; CDR3aa: CASSPGTGDPPQHF; CDR3nt: TGCGCCAGCAGCCCCGGGACAGGGGATCCGCCCCAGCATTTT
abundance: NA; j_gene: TRBJ2-1; v_gene: TRBV5-6; d_gene: NA; CDR3aa: CASSLEGRTDEQFF; CDR3nt: TGTGCCAGCAGCTTGGAAGGGAGAACGGATGAGCAGTTCTTC
abundance: NA; j_gene: TRBJ2-2; v_gene: TRBV10-3; d_gene: NA; CDR3aa: CAIGESPNTGELFF; CDR3nt: TGTGCCATTGGCGAGTCCCCGAACACCGGGGAGCTGTTTTTT
abundance: NA; j_gene: TRBJ2-1; v_gene: TRBV7-8; d_gene: TRBD2; CDR3aa: CASSLMAGVSYNEQFF; CDR3nt: TGTGCCAGCAGCTTAATGGCGGGAGTTTCCTACAATGAGCAGTTCTTC
abundance: NA; j_gene: TRBJ2-1; v_gene: TRBV6-2/TRBV6-3; d_gene: TRBD2; CDR3aa: CASSFPSGSWRTYNEQFF; CDR3nt: TGTGCCAGCAGTTTTCCTAGCGGGAGTTGGAGAACGTACAATGAGCAGTTCTTC
abundance: NA; j_gene: TRBJ2-7; v_gene: TRBV5-1; d_gene: NA; CDR3aa: CASSLPTGKSSYEQYF; CDR3nt: TGCGCCAGCAGCCTACCTACAGGGAAAAGCTCCTACGAGCAGTACTTC
abundance: NA; j_gene: TRBJ1-1; v_gene: TRBV5-1; d_gene: TRBD1; CDR3aa: CASSRDRGRYLGENTEAFF; CDR3nt: TGCGCCAGCAGCCGGGACAGGGGGCGTTATCTAGGGGAGAACACTGAAGCTTTCTTT
abundance: NA; j_gene: TRBJ2-5; v_gene: TRBV5-8; d_gene: TRBD2; CDR3aa: CASSLGLAGGPETQYF; CDR3nt: TGTGCCAGCAGCTTGGGACTAGCGGGGGGGCCGGAGACCCAGTACTTC
abundance: NA; j_gene: TRBJ2-5; v_gene: TRBV7-2; d_gene: NA; CDR3aa: CASSLAGYQETQYF; CDR3nt: TGTGCCAGCAGCTTGGCGGGGTACCAAGAGACCCAGTACTTC
abundance: once; j_gene: TRBJ2-3; v_gene: TRBV7-9; d_gene: NA; CDR3aa: CASSPAAGVLSTDTQYF; CDR3nt: TGTGCCAGCAGCCCGGCCGCAGGGGTCTTGAGCACAGATACGCAGTATTTT
abundance: NA; j_gene: TRBJ1-5; v_gene: TRBV20-1; d_gene: NA; CDR3aa: CSAMRGNQPQHF; CDR3nt: TGCAGTGCTATGAGGGGAAATCAGCCCCAGCATTTT
abundance: NA; j_gene: TRBJ2-7; v_gene: TRBV15; d_gene: NA; CDR3aa: CATSRDGRSYEQYF; CDR3nt: TGTGCCACCAGCAGAGATGGGCGATCCTACGAGCAGTACTTC
abundance: few; j_gene: TRBJ2-3; v_gene: TRBV3-1; d_gene: TRBD2; CDR3aa: CASSLRGVTDTQYF; CDR3nt: TGTGCCAGCAGCCTGCGGGGGGTCACAGATACGCAGTATTTT
abundance: NA; j_gene: TRBJ2-1; v_gene: TRBV18; d_gene: NA; CDR3aa: CASSPLASSYNEQFF; CDR3nt: TGTGCCAGCTCACCATTGGCGAGCTCCTACAATGAGCAGTTCTTC
abundance: NA; j_gene: TRBJ1-1; v_gene: TRBV7-9; d_gene: NA; CDR3aa: CASSLFLGYKLEAFF; CDR3nt: TGTGCCAGCAGCTTATTTTTGGGATACAAGCTTGAAGCTTTCTTT
abundance: once; j_gene: TRBJ1-1; v_gene: TRBV7-2; d_gene: TRBD1; CDR3aa: CASSLPTGRYTEAFF; CDR3nt: TGTGCCAGCAGCTTACCGACAGGGAGGTACACTGAAGCTTTCTTT
abundance: NA; j_gene: TRBJ2-7; v_gene: TRBV7-9; d_gene: NA; CDR3aa: CASSLGSGPYEQYF; CDR3nt: TGTGCCAGCAGCTTAGGTAGTGGACCCTACGAGCAGTACTTC
abundance: NA; j_gene: TRBJ1-1; v_gene: TRBV19; d_gene: TRBD1; CDR3aa: CASSAGQGAKAFF; CDR3nt: TGTGCCAGTAGTGCGGGACAGGGGGCGAAAGCTTTCTTT
abundance: NA; j_gene: TRBJ1-2; v_gene: TRBV29-1; d_gene: NA; CDR3aa: CSVEARAGWSYGYTF; CDR3nt: TGCAGCGTTGAAGCAAGAGCAGGGTGGAGCTATGGCTACACCTTC
abundance: NA; j_gene: TRBJ2-1; v_gene: TRBV7-2; d_gene: TRBD2; CDR3aa: CASSPREGSLSQFF; CDR3nt: TGTGCCAGCAGCCCGCGGGAGGGTTCACTCTCGCAGTTCTTC
abundance: NA; j_gene: TRBJ1-4; v_gene: TRBV18; d_gene: NA; CDR3aa: CASSPDSRGTNEKLFF; CDR3nt: TGTGCCAGCTCACCTGACAGCCGGGGAACTAATGAAAAACTGTTTTTT
abundance: NA; j_gene: TRBJ2-7; v_gene: TRBV2; d_gene: TRBD1; CDR3aa: CASSTGTGGDRYYEQYF; CDR3nt: TGTGCCAGCAGTACCGGGACAGGGGGCGATAGATACTACGAGCAGTACTTC
abundance: NA; j_gene: TRBJ2-5; v_gene: TRBV4-2; d_gene: TRBD1; CDR3aa: CASSPTGGSETQYF; CDR3nt: TGTGCCAGCAGCCCAACAGGGGGCTCAGAGACCCAGTACTTC
abundance: NA; j_gene: TRBJ2-6; v_gene: TRBV6-1; d_gene: TRBD1; CDR3aa: CASSGGQALSGANVLTF; CDR3nt: TGTGCCAGCAGTGGGGGACAGGCCCTCTCTGGGGCCAACGTCCTGACTTTC
abundance: NA; j_gene: TRBJ2-7; v_gene: TRBV12-3/TRBV12-4; d_gene: TRBD1; CDR3aa: CASSKQGNEQYF; CDR3nt: TGTGCCAGCAGCAAACAGGGGAACGAGCAGTACTTC
abundance: NA; j_gene: TRBJ2-1; v_gene: TRBV24-1; d_gene: TRBD1; CDR3aa: CATSTGTYNEQFF; CDR3nt: TGTGCCACCTCGACAGGGACATACAATGAGCAGTTCTTC
abundance: NA; j_gene: TRBJ2-7; v_gene: TRBV20-1; d_gene: NA; CDR3aa: CSVQGSYEQYF; CDR3nt: TGCAGTGTGCAGGGATCCTACGAGCAGTACTTC
abundance: NA; j_gene: TRBJ2-2; v_gene: TRBV5-1; d_gene: TRBD2; CDR3aa: CASSPGTSGGELFF; CDR3nt: TGCGCCAGCAGCCCAGGGACTAGTGGCGGGGAGCTGTTTTTT
abundance: NA; j_gene: TRBJ2-1; v_gene: TRBV3-1; d_gene: NA; CDR3aa: CASSQADNEQFF; CDR3nt: TGTGCCAGCAGCCAGGCCGACAATGAGCAGTTCTTC
abundance: NA; j_gene: TRBJ2-7; v_gene: TRBV4-2; d_gene: NA; CDR3aa: CASSQDSQGYEQYF; CDR3nt: TGTGCCAGCAGCCAAGATTCGCAGGGTTACGAGCAGTACTTC
abundance: NA; j_gene: TRBJ2-1; v_gene: TRBV20-1; d_gene: TRBD2; CDR3aa: CSARTSGGNEQFF; CDR3nt: TGCAGTGCCCGGACTAGCGGGGGGAATGAGCAGTTCTTC
abundance: once; j_gene: TRBJ2-2; v_gene: TRBV12-3/TRBV12-4; d_gene: NA; CDR3aa: CASSLRRPQNTGELFF; CDR3nt: TGTGCCAGCAGTTTACGGCGGCCACAGAACACCGGGGAGCTGTTTTTT
abundance: NA; j_gene: TRBJ1-2; v_gene: TRBV5-1; d_gene: NA; CDR3aa: CASSLVTGTANYGYTF; CDR3nt: TGCGCCAGCAGCTTGGTAACAGGTACCGCTAACTATGGCTACACCTTC